A single sample is the source of the 16 T cell receptor beta chains below, sequenced in a study of blood T cell repertoires in COVID-19 (dated by TCRdb to 2019 to 2021). The library was made by the immunoSEQ multiplex PCR assay. TCRdb mirrors the immuneACCESS table, restricted to in-frame sequences. Some clones are absent from its copies; in checked studies, under half trace to an unresolved V gene, and the reason for the others is unknown. Counted in this sample were 250,000 to 350,000 clones; approximately 88% of them appeared once. 1.4% to 1.5% of the sample belongs to the ten largest clones. Input material: peripheral blood. All receptors come from a human donor with COVID-19, enrolled during active disease. The donor label of this sample is uncertain.

CDR3 in amino acids: CASSLTSSSYNEQFF. CDR3 nucleotide sequence: TGTGCCAGCAGCTTAACTAGCTCATCCTACAATGAGCAGTTCTTC. The chain recombines TRBV5-4 with TRBJ2-1; perhaps TRBD2 as D (6 bases). V was shortened by 2 bases and J by 1 base, with 10 bases between the two germline ends. The CDR3 extends over 15 amino acids. Germline V gene data show CDR1 as SGHNT and CDR2 as YYREEE (reference sequence).

V gene TRBV7-2 combines with J gene TRBJ2-4, with TRBD1 matching over 8 bases. Germline V CDR1 and CDR2: SGHTA, FQGNSA. This CDR3 contains 18 residues. Germline trimming cut 6 bases from V and 0 bases from J; bases unmatched to any gene: 13. Here the CDR3 DNA reads TGTGCCAGCAGTCCGGGACAGGTCCCTTCACTAGCCAAAAACATTCAGTACTTC. Translating gives CASSPGQVPSLAKNIQYF.

V usage is TRBV28 and J usage is TRBJ1-2, with a possible D match to TRBD1 (5 bases). CDR1 and CDR2 from the germline V gene are MDHEN and SYDVKM. The V gene lost 8 bases and the J gene lost 0 bases, with 13 bases spanning the gap. The CDR3 totals 14 residues. CDR3 DNA sequence: TGTGCCAGCGGGGGGGAGTTAGCTAACTATGGCTACACCTTC. Translating it yields CASGGELANYGYTF.

The V gene is TRBV2, the J gene TRBJ1-6; D remains ambiguous. CDR3 size: 12 residues. V was pared by 11 bases and J by 5 bases, with 10 bases between. Germline-derived CDR1 and CDR2 are SNHLY and FYNNEI. The CDR3 sequence is CAGAGNNSPLHF. The CDR3 nucleotides are TGTGCCGGAGCCGGGAATAATTCACCCCTCCACTTT.

This clone was counted only a few times. V usage is TRBV5-4 and J usage is TRBJ2-7; 7 bases fit TRBD2. The CDR3 runs 11 residues. V dropped 4 bases and J dropped 6; count of bases not matched to a gene: 1. CDR1 and CDR2 (germline): SGHNT, YYREEE (reference sequence). The CDR3 DNA sequence: TGTGCCAGCAGCGGCGGGGGCGAGCAGTACTTC. It specifies CASSGGGEQYF.

The chain links TRBV9 to TRBJ2-1; D ambiguous. This CDR3 has 15 amino acids. CDR1 is SGDLS and CDR2 is YYNGEE in the germline V gene. Trimming cost V 0 bases and J 1 base, with 8 bases left between them. The CDR3 protein is CASSVDPGSYNEQFF. The CDR3 bases are TGTGCCAGCAGCGTAGATCCAGGATCCTACAATGAGCAGTTCTTC.

This chain connects TRBV10-3 to TRBJ1-5, with 9 bases that match TRBD1. In germline, CDR1 is ENHRY, CDR2 SYGVKD. The length of the CDR3 is 14 residues. Trimming took 5 bases from V and 7 from J; bases not matched to a gene: 6. The DNA for the CDR3 is TGTGCCATCAGTTCTACAGGGGGCGAGCAGCCCCAGCATTTT. It translates to CAISSTGGEQPQHF.

This chain links TRBV3-1 (or the pseudogene TRBV3-2) with TRBJ2-3; D possibly corresponds to TRBD1 (6 bases). The CDR3 has 14 residues. The V end lost 1 base, the J end lost 6 bases, and 11 bases lay between the germline ends. Per germline, CDR1 LGHDT and CDR2 YNNKEL (reference sequence). For the CDR3, the DNA is TGTGCCAGCAGCCAAGTAACCAGGGGCGATACGCAGTATTTT. Its protein is CASSQVTRGDTQYF.

This clone was detected only a few times. The gene calls are TRBV19 and TRBJ1-4; D gene unclear. The CDR3 has 15 amino acids. The ends were cut back, 1 base at V and 3 bases at J, with 9 bases in the middle. CDR1 is LNHDA and CDR2 is SQIVND in the germline V gene (reference sequence). The DNA for the CDR3 is TGTGCCAGTAGTATAGGAACAGATCCTAATGAAAAACTGTTTTTT. Its protein is CASSIGTDPNEKLFF.

The chain recombines TRBV7-2 with TRBJ2-2; 8 bases map to TRBD2. The germline CDR1 and CDR2 sequences are SGHTA and FQGNSA. The ends lost 5 bases at V and 5 bases at J; junction bases unmatched: 4. This CDR3 has 14 residues. CDR3 DNA sequence: TGTGCCAGCAGCAGCGGGAGACAAACCGGGGAGCTGTTTTTT. This encodes CASSSGRQTGELFF.

In this sample, this clone turned up once. The V gene is TRBV11-2, the J gene TRBJ1-2, with no clear D. CDR1 is SGHAT, CDR2 FQNNGV, per germline. CDR3 length: 14 amino acids. The germline V and J ends were trimmed by 7 bases and 3 bases, with 15 bases remaining between them. This CDR3 reads CASTPPGRDYGYTF. Written as DNA, the CDR3 is TGTGCCAGCACTCCCCCCGGGCGGGACTATGGCTACACCTTC.

CDR3 bases: TGTGCCAGCAGCCAAGCGTCGGGGGGGTACACTGAAGCTTTCTTT. Residues: CASSQASGGYTEAFF. V usage is TRBV3-1 (or the pseudogene TRBV3-2) and J usage is TRBJ1-1; the D gene is possibly TRBD1 (5 bases). Germline V gives CDR1 LGHDT, CDR2 YNNKEL (reference sequence). The length of the CDR3 is 15 residues. Trimming cost V 1 base and J 3 bases, with 12 bases left between them.

The chain couples TRBV28 to TRBJ1-1; no reliable D call. V lost 1 base and J lost 2, with 11 bases in between. Per the germline V gene, CDR1 is MDHEN and CDR2 is SYDVKM. The CDR3 length is 15 residues. CDR3 nucleotides: TGTGCCAGCAGTTTATTACCTGGGCCCAACACTGAAGCTTTCTTT. It specifies CASSLLPGPNTEAFF. Together with reference TRBV28 and TRBJ1-1, the CDR3 gives the full variable domain: DVKVTQSSRYLVKRTGEKVFLECVQDMDHENMFWYRQDPGLGLRLIYFSYDVKMKEKGDIPEGYSVSREKKERFSLILESASTNQTSMYLCASSLLPGPNTEAFFGQGTRLTVV.

This sequence joins TRBV19 and TRBJ2-7; a weak D match, TRBD2 (5 bases). The germline gives CDR1 LNHDA, CDR2 SQIVND (reference sequence). This CDR3 has 13 amino acids. Trimming stripped 7 bases from V and 6 bases from J, with 16 bases between. The CDR3 is CASTTGYPGEQYF. The CDR3 nucleotides read TGTGCCAGTACCACGGGGTATCCGGGCGAGCAGTACTTC.

The genes are TRBV30 and TRBJ2-1; TRBD2 is a possible D gene (6 bases). From germline, CDR1 is GTSNPN and CDR2 SVGIG (reference sequence). There are 16 residues in the CDR3. V lost 0 bases and J lost 2, with 14 bases in between. This CDR3 is CAWSVHAGSPYNEQFF. In DNA form, the CDR3 reads TGTGCCTGGAGTGTACATGCCGGGAGCCCCTACAATGAGCAGTTCTTC.

The rearrangement joins TRBV29-1 to TRBJ2-7, with 11 positions matching TRBD2. Germline trimming cut 6 bases from V and 3 bases from J; bases unmatched to any gene: 4. Germline V gene lookup returns CDR1 SQVTM and CDR2 ANQGSEA. The CDR3 has 13 residues. CDR3 region: CSVPLAGGYEQYF. The CDR3 DNA sequence: TGCAGCGTACCCCTAGCGGGGGGCTACGAGCAGTACTTC.